This TCR beta chain is drawn from a study of CD8+CD57+ T cells in acquired aplastic anemia. Genomic DNA, the template, was used for profiling of the TCR beta VDJ and CDR3. TCRdb fed the reads into MiXCR, producing one record per CDR3 protein. Of 200,000 to 300,000 distinct CDR3 sequences listed, 82% are singletons. Trimming cost V 6 bases and J 15 bases, with 27 bases left between them. This CDR3 is built from 16 residues. The germline V gene encodes CDR1 SEHNR and CDR2 FQNEAQ (reference sequence). The patients chosen for sequencing had shown expansion of CD8+CD57+ cells (detected by flow cytometry). This clonotype was found once.

The J gene is TRBJ1-6, the V gene TRBV7-9; D uncertain. Sequencing was performed on sorted CD4+, CD8+, or CD8+CD57+ T cells (not recorded which) from PBMCs. This receptor was identified in a human donor with aplastic anemia. The CDR3 sequence is CASSSSESWGETHLHF. The CDR3 bases are TGTGCCAGCAGTTCTAGCGAGAGTTGGGGAGAGACACACCTCCACTTT.